The 18 T cell receptor beta chains below come from one sample, sequenced in a study of beta chain features in type 1 diabetes. What was sequenced were expressed TCRB transcripts, since all of the isolated RNA had been reverse transcribed. Sequencing was performed with immunoSEQ multiplex PCR; in TCRdb, only in-frame clones are kept and a portion is missing. Of hundreds of thousands of clones in the sample, around 15% were seen once. Sequencing used naive CD4+ T cells from blood. The receptors come from a man aged 18 to 30 in good health.

This clone showed up just a few times. CDR3 in DNA: TGTGCCAGCCTGGGGCTAGCGGGAATGAATGAGCAGTTCTTC. It yields the protein CASLGLAGMNEQFF. The rearrangement links TRBV19 to TRBJ2-1; TRBD2 aligns across 9 bases. CDR1 and CDR2 (germline): LNHDA, SQIVND (reference sequence). V lost 9 bases, J lost 7 bases, and 10 bases stayed unmatched. The CDR3 is made up of 14 amino acids.

This clone appeared a few times. This chain uses TRBV7-6 with TRBJ1-4; D remains unclear. The CDR3 totals 12 residues. Germline V gene sequence: CDR1 SGHVS, CDR2 FNYEAQ. The V end was cut by 5 bases, the J end by 5 bases, with 6 bases between. CDR3 amino acids: CASSRSNEKLFF. CDR3 nucleotide sequence: TGTGCCAGCAGCCGCTCGAATGAAAAACTGTTTTTT.

This clone was counted between two and nine times. At the DNA level, this CDR3 is encoded by other sequences in the same sample as well. J is TRBJ1-1 and V is TRBV29-1; D remains unclear. In germline, CDR1 is SQVTM, CDR2 ANQGSEA. V was shortened by 4 bases and J by 0 bases, with 9 bases between the two germline ends. The CDR3 totals 13 residues. In DNA form, the CDR3 reads TGCAGCGTTGCCGGCCGGATGAACACTGAAGCTTTCTTT. Protein sequence: CSVAGRMNTEAFF. Based on the CDR3 plus reference TRBV29-1 and TRBJ1-1, the full variable domain is SAVISQKPSRDICQRGTSLTIQCQVDSQVTMMFWYRQQPGQSLTLIATANQGSEATYESGFVIDKFPISRPNLTFSTLTVSNMSPEDSSIYLCSVAGRMNTEAFFGQGTRLTVV.

The chain employs TRBV6-5 and TRBJ1-1; D uncertain. Between the trimmed V and J ends, which lost 2 bases and 0 bases, there was a span of 7 bases. Germline V lookup: CDR1 MNHEY, CDR2 SVGAGI. The CDR3 contains 14 residues. CDR3 DNA sequence: TGTGCCAGCAGTTACGGACCATTGAACACTGAAGCTTTCTTT. Translating gives CASSYGPLNTEAFF.

This clone was seen more than once but under ten times. Within the sample, other DNA sequences also encode this same CDR3. The chain joins TRBV18 to TRBJ1-2; TRBD1 might be the D (5 bases). Germline CDR1 and CDR2: KGHSH and LQKENI. This CDR3 contains 13 residues. Trimming shortened V by 2 bases and J by 3 bases, and 7 bases separated the two germline ends. CDR3 in amino acids: CASSPGGDYGYTF. CDR3 bases: TGTGCCAGCTCACCAGGAGGGGACTATGGCTACACCTTC.

This clone has more than one count but fewer than ten. The chain links TRBV19 to TRBJ2-1; 13 nucleotides agree with TRBD2. CDR3 length equals 14 residues. Germline V gives CDR1 LNHDA, CDR2 SQIVND (reference sequence). Trimming cost V 6 bases and J 6 bases; bases outside gene matches: 2. The CDR3 protein is CASSRLAGGNEQFF. Here the CDR3 DNA reads TGTGCCAGTAGCCGACTAGCGGGGGGCAATGAGCAGTTCTTC.

The V and J genes are TRBV7-3 and TRBJ2-3; D perhaps matches TRBD1 (6 bases). Trimming removed 0 bases at V and 9 bases at J, with 22 bases between. Germline V gives CDR1 SGHTA, CDR2 FQGTGA. CDR3 size: 17 residues. The CDR3, as DNA: TGTGCCAGCAGCTTAACCCCCTCCGGGACACTGAGGCGCACGCAGTATTTT. It encodes CASSLTPSGTLRRTQYF.

This clone turned up a few times. This chain joins TRBV28 and TRBJ2-3; TRBD2 matches at 10 bases. This CDR3 has 16 amino acids. V lost 5 bases, J lost 1 base, and 6 bases stayed unmatched. The germline CDR1 and CDR2 sequences are MDHEN and SYDVKM. The CDR3 protein is CASSPTSGARTDTQYF. DNA for the CDR3: TGTGCCAGCAGTCCTACTAGCGGGGCTCGCACAGATACGCAGTATTTT.

V and J are TRBV29-1 and TRBJ1-2; possibly TRBD1 for D (6 bases). CDR3 size: 10 residues. Germline CDR1 and CDR2: SQVTM and ANQGSEA. V was shortened by 7 bases and J by 5 bases, with 8 bases between the two germline ends. CDR3 DNA: TGCAGCGCTGGACAGTATGGCTACACCTTC. This gives the protein CSAGQYGYTF.

The V and J genes are TRBV6-5 and TRBJ2-7; D not certain. Germline V gene data show CDR1 as MNHEY and CDR2 as SVGAGI. V lost 1 base to trimming and J lost 1 base, with 8 bases between them. CDR3 length: 14 amino acids. The CDR3 sequence is CASSYFRESYEQYF. Written as DNA, the CDR3 is TGTGCCAGCAGTTACTTCCGAGAATCCTACGAGCAGTACTTC.

The gene calls are TRBV19 and TRBJ1-6; TRBD1 might be the D (6 bases). Germline V gene sequence: CDR1 LNHDA, CDR2 SQIVND (reference sequence). Trimming left V 6 bases short and J 6 bases short, with 12 bases between. CDR3 length equals 14 residues. This CDR3 is CASRHRDANSPLHF. Here the CDR3 DNA reads TGTGCCAGTAGGCACAGGGACGCTAATTCACCCCTCCACTTT.

This clone was detected only a few times. V and J are TRBV20-1 and TRBJ1-5; 10 bases line up with TRBD1. This CDR3 spans 10 amino acids. With 6 bases clipped from V and 16 bases from J, the junction kept 6 bases outside the gene matches. Germline V CDR1 and CDR2: DFQATT, SNEGSKA (reference sequence). This CDR3 is CSAQDRGSHF. In DNA, the CDR3 is TGCAGTGCCCAGGACAGGGGGAGCCATTTT.

The rearrangement joins TRBV7-3 to TRBJ1-2; D unclear. CDR1 is SGHTA, CDR2 FQGTGA, per germline. The CDR3 is 13 amino acids. Trimming removed 1 base from V and 8 bases from J, with 11 bases in between. CDR3 protein: CASSLMGSRGYTF. As DNA, the CDR3 is TGTGCCAGCAGCTTAATGGGGAGTCGGGGCTACACCTTC.

Concerning this clone itself: In the same sample, other DNA sequences code for this CDR3. This sequence joins TRBV9 and TRBJ2-2; 7 positions match TRBD2. V was pared by 2 bases and J by 3 bases, with 4 bases of the junction left unmatched. This CDR3 spans 15 amino acids. CDR1 and CDR2 (germline): SGDLS, YYNGEE. CDR3 protein: CASSVGGRDTGELFF. The CDR3 DNA reads as TGTGCCAGCAGCGTTGGCGGGAGAGACACCGGGGAGCTGTTTTTT.

The chain has TRBV6-5 and TRBJ1-4, with a tentative D call TRBD1 (5 bases). The CDR3 contains 14 residues. Germline V CDR1 and CDR2: MNHEY, SVGAGI. The V end was cut by 6 bases, the J end by 7 bases, with 15 bases between. CDR3 sequence: CASSRQSGGEKLFF. In DNA, the CDR3 is TGTGCCAGCAGCCGACAGTCCGGGGGTGAAAAACTGTTTTTT.

J is TRBJ1-5 and V is TRBV15, with a tentative D call TRBD1 (6 bases). The CDR3 sequence is 15 residues long. Trimming left V 0 bases short and J 7 bases short, with 13 bases between. CDR1 is LNHNV, CDR2 YYDKDF, per germline (reference sequence). CDR3 region: CATSRDGGGWQPQHF. In nucleotides, the CDR3 is TGTGCCACCAGCAGAGATGGGGGGGGCTGGCAGCCCCAGCATTTT.

The chain combines TRBV7-9 with TRBJ1-6; D is uncertain. Germline lookup yields CDR1 SEHNR and CDR2 FQNEAQ (reference sequence). V lost 1 base and J 9 bases, leaving 10 bases between the germline ends. The CDR3 covers 14 residues. CDR3 loop: CASSLEVIVSPLHF. The DNA of the CDR3 is TGTGCCAGCAGCTTAGAAGTAATCGTTTCACCCCTCCACTTT.

V and J are TRBV4-3 and TRBJ1-1; 9 nucleotides align to TRBD1. V was pared by 4 bases and J by 4 bases, with 7 bases of the junction left unmatched. The CDR3 has 15 amino acids. Germline lookup yields CDR1 LGHNA and CDR2 YSLEER. The CDR3 loop is CASSRVTGGITEAFF. CDR3 coding DNA: TGCGCCAGCAGCCGCGTCACAGGGGGCATCACTGAAGCTTTCTTT.